These 2 T cell receptor beta chains were sequenced from one sample in a study of blood T cell repertoires in COVID-19. Sequenced by immunoSEQ multiplex PCR; TCRdb stores in-frame clones only, minus some. The table has about 140,000 clones, about 83% seen once; the top ten hold roughly 15%. Sequences were obtained from peripheral blood. The receptors were sampled from a man between 45 and 60 years old with acute or convalescent COVID-19.

This clone was observed a single time. CDR3 nucleotides: TGTGCTAGTGCCCCGGGGACAGCTTCCTACAATGAGCAGTTCTTC. Residues: CASAPGTASYNEQFF. The chain combines TRBV12-5 with TRBJ2-1, with 7 bases identical to TRBD1. Germline V lookup: CDR1 LGHNT, CDR2 FRNRAP. J gave up 1 base and V 7 bases, and 7 bases lay outside the gene matches. CDR3 length equals 15 residues.

This clone was observed a few times. The chain carries TRBV28 and TRBJ1-2; tentative D call: TRBD1 (6 bases). Trimming stripped 8 bases from V and 1 base from J, with 11 bases between. In germline, CDR1 is MDHEN, CDR2 SYDVKM. The CDR3 is 13 amino acids. This chain's CDR3 is CASVGQHNYGYTF. The DNA of the CDR3 is TGTGCCAGCGTTGGACAGCATAACTATGGCTACACCTTC.